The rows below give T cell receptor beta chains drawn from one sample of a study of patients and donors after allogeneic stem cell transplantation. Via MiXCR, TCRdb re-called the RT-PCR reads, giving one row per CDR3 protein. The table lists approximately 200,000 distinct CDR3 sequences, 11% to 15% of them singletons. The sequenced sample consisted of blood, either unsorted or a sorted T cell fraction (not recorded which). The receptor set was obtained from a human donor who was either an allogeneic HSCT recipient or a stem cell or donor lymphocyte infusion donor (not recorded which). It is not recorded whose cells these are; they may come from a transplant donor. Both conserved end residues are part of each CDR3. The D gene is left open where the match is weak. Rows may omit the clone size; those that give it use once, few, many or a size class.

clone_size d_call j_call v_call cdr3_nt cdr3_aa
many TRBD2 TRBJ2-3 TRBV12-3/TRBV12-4 TGTGCCAGCAGTATGAGGACTAGCGGGAGAGTGGATACGCAGTATTTT CASSMRTSGRVDTQYF
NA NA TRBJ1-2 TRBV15 TGTGCCACCAGCAGAGACAGGTTTGGCTACACCTTC CATSRDRFGYTF
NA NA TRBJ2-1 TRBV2 TGTGCCAGCAGTGCCGACTACAATGAGCAGTTCTTC CASSADYNEQFF
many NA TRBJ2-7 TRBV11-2 TGTGCCAGCAGCTTAGATCCTGGGGGCCAGAGGGAGCAGTACTTC CASSLDPGGQREQYF
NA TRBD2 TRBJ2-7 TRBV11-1 TGTGCCAGCAGCTTATTTTCGGCGGGGGGGACTAACGAGCAGTACTTC CASSLFSAGGTNEQYF
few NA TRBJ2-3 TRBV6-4 TGTGCCAGCAGTGAGGGTTATACGCAGTATTTT CASSEGYTQYF
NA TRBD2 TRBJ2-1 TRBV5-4 TGTGCCAGCAGCTCCGAACTAGCGGGAGTCGGGAATGAGCAGTTCTTC CASSSELAGVGNEQFF
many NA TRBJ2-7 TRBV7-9 TGTGCCAGCAGCTTGTATTCGGGGGGCAGCGAGCAGTACTTC CASSLYSGGSEQYF
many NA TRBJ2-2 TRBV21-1 TGTGCCAGCAGTGACAGGGTTACCGGGGAGCTGTTTTTT CASSDRVTGELFF
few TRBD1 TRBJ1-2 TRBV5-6 TGTGCCAGCAGCTTAGGAAACAGGGGGCTTCATGGCTACACCTTC CASSLGNRGLHGYTF
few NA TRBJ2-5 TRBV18 TGTGCCAGCTCACCATACGCGGGCCAAACCAAAGAGACCCAGTACTTC CASSPYAGQTKETQYF
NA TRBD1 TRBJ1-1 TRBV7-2 TGTGCCAGCAGCAAGGGACAGGGAAGATGGGACACTGAAGCTTTCTTT CASSKGQGRWDTEAFF
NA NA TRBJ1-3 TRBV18 TGTGCCAGCTCAGACCCCAGGGCTGGAAACACCATATATTTT CASSDPRAGNTIYF
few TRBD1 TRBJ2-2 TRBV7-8 TGTGCCAGCAGCTTGGACAGGTTGAACACCGGGGAGCTGTTTTTT CASSLDRLNTGELFF
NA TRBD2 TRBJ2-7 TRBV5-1 TGCGCCAGCAGTCAATATAGCGGGAGTGCCTACGAGCAGTACTTC CASSQYSGSAYEQYF
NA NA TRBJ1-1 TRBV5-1 TGCGCCAGCAGCTTGGAGGCGGTCTCAGGCACTGAAGCTTTCTTT CASSLEAVSGTEAFF
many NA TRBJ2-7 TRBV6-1 TGTGCCAGCAGTAACCGACTAGGCCGCGAGCAGTACTTC CASSNRLGREQYF
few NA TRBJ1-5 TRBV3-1 TGTGCCAGCAGCCAAGAAAAACCATGGACTTCCAGCAGAGGCAATCAGCCCCAGCATTTT CASSQEKPWTSSRGNQPQHF
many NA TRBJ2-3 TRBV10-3 TGTGCCATCAATGAGGGACCCCCTAGCACAGATACGCAGTATTTT CAINEGPPSTDTQYF
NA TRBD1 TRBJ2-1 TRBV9 TGTGCCAGCAGCAGCCATACAGGGGGTGAGCAGTTCTTC CASSSHTGGEQFF
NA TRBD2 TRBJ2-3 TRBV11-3 TGTGCCAGCAGCGCCATCAGACTAGCGGGAAGCACAGATACGCAGTATTTT CASSAIRLAGSTDTQYF
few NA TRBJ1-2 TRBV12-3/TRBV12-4 TGTGCCAGCAGTTTGGGCGCCAGGGATGGCTACACCTTC CASSLGARDGYTF
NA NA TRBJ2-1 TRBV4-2 TGTGCCAGCAGCCAAGGCAGGATGAGCTCCTACAATGAGCAGTTCTTC CASSQGRMSSYNEQFF
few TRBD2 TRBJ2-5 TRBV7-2 TGTGCCAGCAGCTCCGCAACCACTAGCGGGGGGAGGGAGACCCAGTACTTC CASSSATTSGGRETQYF
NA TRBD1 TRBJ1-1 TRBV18 TGTGCCACCAGACCCCCGGGACAGGGCTTAATCACTGAAGCTTTCTTT CATRPPGQGLITEAFF
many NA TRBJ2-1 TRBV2 TGTGCCAGCAGCCCTAGGACTACAGGGTCCAATGAGCAGTTCTTC CASSPRTTGSNEQFF
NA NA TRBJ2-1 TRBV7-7 TGTGCCAGCAGCTTAAGTCTAGCCGCATACAATGAGCAGTTCTTC CASSLSLAAYNEQFF
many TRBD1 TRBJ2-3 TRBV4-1 TGCGCCAGCAGCCACACAGGGGTAGATGGAGATACGCAGTATTTT CASSHTGVDGDTQYF
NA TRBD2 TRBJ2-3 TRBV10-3 TGTGCCATCAGACCGAGCGGGGGCACAGATACGCAGTATTTT CAIRPSGGTDTQYF